The 22 T cell receptor beta chains reported below all come from one sample, sequenced in a study of T cell responses to AZD1222 COVID-19 vaccine. TCRdb's copy holds only in-frame clones and misses some; the assay was immunoSEQ multiplex PCR. The table has roughly 160,000 clones, 90% to 95% seen once. Specimen: peripheral blood, collected 28 days after the second AZD1222 dose. These receptors all stem from an adult who received the AZD1222 COVID-19 vaccine.

This clone was counted once. This chain connects TRBV27 to TRBJ2-7, with 9 bases identical to TRBD2. Germline V gene sequence: CDR1 MNHEY, CDR2 SMNVEV (reference sequence). The J segment lost 7 bases and the V segment lost 9 bases, leaving 7 bases of the junction unmatched. The CDR3 loop spans 12 amino acids. CDR3 DNA sequence: TGTGCCAGAAAAACTAGCGGGTCGGAGCAGTACTTC. Amino acids: CARKTSGSEQYF.

This clone appeared a single time. The gene calls are TRBV19 and TRBJ2-4; D gene ambiguous. Germline-derived CDR1 and CDR2 are LNHDA and SQIVND (reference sequence). V was pared by 1 base and J by 0 bases, with 10 bases between. The CDR3 runs to 16 residues. CDR3 loop: CASSIGSLVAKNIQYF. The CDR3 DNA reads as TGTGCCAGTAGTATAGGCAGCCTTGTAGCCAAAAACATTCAGTACTTC.

The chain recombines TRBV19 with TRBJ1-1; tentatively, D is TRBD1 (5 bases). CDR1 is LNHDA, CDR2 SQIVND, per germline (reference sequence). V dropped 3 bases and J dropped 1 base, with 15 bases sitting between them. This CDR3 spans 16 amino acids. The CDR3 DNA reads TGTGCCAGTAGTATTGTTGGGGGATTCGGGAACACTGAAGCTTTCTTT. Translated, it gives CASSIVGGFGNTEAFF. Complete variable domain (other parts from reference TRBV19 and TRBJ1-1): DGGITQSPKYLFRKEGQNVTLSCEQNLNHDAMYWYRQDPGQGLRLIYYSQIVNDFQKGDIAEGYSVSREKKESFPLTVTSAQKNPTAFYLCASSIVGGFGNTEAFFGQGTRLTVV.

This clone was recorded once. This chain joins TRBV30 and TRBJ2-7; the D is unclear. Germline values: CDR1 GTSNPN, CDR2 SVGIG (reference sequence). CDR3 length equals 12 residues. V was shortened by 1 base and J by 6 bases, with 10 bases between the two germline ends. The CDR3 DNA reads as TGTGCCTGGAGTGGGAATTCTGGCGAGCAGTACTTC. This gives the protein CAWSGNSGEQYF.

V gene TRBV6-4 combines with J gene TRBJ2-6; D uncertain. This CDR3 is built from 15 residues. Germline V CDR1 and CDR2: MRHNA, SNTAGT. Trimming took off 0 bases at V and 0 bases at J, with 3 bases between the two ends. CDR3 nucleotides: TGTGCCAGCAGTGACTCACACTCTGGGGCCAACGTCCTGACTTTC. Translating it yields CASSDSHSGANVLTF.

The V gene is TRBV28, the J gene TRBJ2-5; possible D gene TRBD2, 6 bases. The germline gives CDR1 MDHEN, CDR2 SYDVKM. This CDR3 spans 15 amino acids. The V and J ends lost 2 bases and 5 bases respectively, with 15 bases between them. CDR3 DNA: TGTGCCAGCAGTTTACCCAGGGTTGGGGGGGAGACCCAGTACTTC. It is translated as CASSLPRVGGETQYF.

The CDR3 is CATSFGTVGEQYF. In DNA, the CDR3 is TGTGCCACCAGCTTTGGGACGGTGGGCGAGCAGTACTTC. The chain couples TRBV15 to TRBJ2-7, with D possibly being TRBD1 or TRBD2 (5 bases each). Trimming left V 5 bases short and J 6 bases short, with 14 bases between. Germline V lookup: CDR1 LNHNV, CDR2 YYDKDF (reference sequence). This CDR3 has 13 amino acids.

This rearrangement joins TRBV5-8 to TRBJ2-7; a weak D match, TRBD1 (6 bases). This CDR3 comprises 14 residues. Germline-derived CDR1 and CDR2 are SGHTS and YDEGEE. Trimming removed 4 bases from V and 3 bases from J, with 14 bases in between. The CDR3 here is CASSPGQNIYEQYF. The CDR3 nucleotides read TGTGCCAGCAGCCCCGGACAGAACATCTACGAGCAGTACTTC.

As to this clone: The sample holds other DNA sequences that translate to the same CDR3. The rearrangement joins TRBV7-3 to TRBJ2-4; 10 bases are shared with TRBD2. Germline trimming cut 5 bases from V and 9 bases from J; bases unmatched to any gene: 4. The CDR3 has 13 amino acids. Germline V gene data show CDR1 as SGHTA and CDR2 as FQGTGA. CDR3 in DNA: TGTGCCAGCAGCCAGCGGGAGGGTGGCATTCAGTACTTC. It is translated as CASSQREGGIQYF.

The genes are TRBV10-3 and TRBJ2-3, with 7 nucleotides matching TRBD1. V gave up 8 bases and J gave up 1 base; unmatched junction bases: 6. This CDR3 contains 14 residues. The germline V gene encodes CDR1 ENHRY and CDR2 SYGVKD. The CDR3 is CAIGEGGGTDTQYF. The CDR3 bases are TGTGCCATCGGAGAAGGGGGCGGCACAGATACGCAGTATTTT.

The rearrangement joins TRBV28 to TRBJ1-2; a possible D gene is TRBD1 (5 bases). Germline CDR1 MDHEN, CDR2 SYDVKM. This CDR3 comprises 13 residues. V shed 5 bases and J shed 4 bases, with 11 bases lying between them. CDR3 coding DNA: TGTGCCAGCAGTCCGGGGGGGGGCTATGGCTACACCTTC. As protein: CASSPGGGYGYTF.

The chain has TRBV25-1 and TRBJ1-2; D call uncertain. V lost 0 bases to trimming and J lost 8 bases, with 10 bases between them. CDR1 is MGHDK and CDR2 is SYGVNS in the germline V gene. The CDR3 spans 13 residues. The CDR3 loop reads CASSEYNGPGYTF. CDR3 DNA: TGTGCCAGCAGTGAATATAACGGCCCAGGCTACACCTTC.

The chain combines TRBV11-2 with TRBJ2-7; D assignment may be TRBD1 or TRBD2 (7 bases each). V lost 6 bases and J 3 bases, leaving 21 bases between the germline ends. From germline, CDR1 is SGHAT and CDR2 FQNNGV. The CDR3 contains 16 residues. The CDR3 loop is CASSSREGASGYEQYF. CDR3 in DNA: TGTGCCAGCAGTTCAAGGGAGGGGGCTAGCGGCTACGAGCAGTACTTC.

This chain joins TRBV12-2 and TRBJ2-5; TRBD2, the table's D call, was not compared with the DNA. TRBV12-2 has pseudogene status. This CDR3 contains 16 residues. CDR3 nucleotide sequence: TGTGCAAGTCGCTTAGCCCACAGCGGTTCCCAAGAGACCCAGTACTTC. It yields the protein CASRLAHSGSQETQYF.

This CDR3 is CASSVGDPRRGNTIYF. The CDR3 region has the DNA TGTGCCAGCAGCGTAGGGGACCCCCGGAGGGGAAACACCATATATTTT. The chain joins TRBV9 to TRBJ1-3; D may be TRBD1 (5 bases). CDR3 length: 16 amino acids. CDR1 SGDLS and CDR2 YYNGEE come from the germline V gene. V dropped 0 bases and J dropped 4 bases, with 14 bases sitting between them.

J is TRBJ2-5 and V is TRBV12-3 or TRBV12-4; D tentatively reads TRBD1 or TRBD2 (5 bases each). The V and J ends lost 5 bases and 3 bases respectively, with 10 bases between them. This CDR3 has 13 residues. CDR3 DNA sequence: TGTGCCAGCAGTACCGGGACGGAAGAGACCCAGTACTTC. Translating gives CASSTGTEETQYF.

This sequence joins TRBV3-1 (or the pseudogene TRBV3-2) and TRBJ1-4; maybe TRBD1 (6 bases). The V gene's germline CDR1 is LGHDT and CDR2 YNNKEL (reference sequence). This CDR3 is 15 amino acids long. Trimming left V 2 bases short and J 5 bases short, with 12 bases between. Here the CDR3 reads CASSQNGQGNEKLFF. The CDR3 DNA reads TGTGCCAGCAGCCAAAATGGGCAGGGGAATGAAAAACTGTTTTTT.

The J gene is TRBJ2-6, the V gene TRBV5-1; the D is unclear. V lost 4 bases and J 1 base, leaving 6 bases between the germline ends. Germline V lookup: CDR1 SGHRS, CDR2 YFSETQ. The CDR3 totals 14 residues. The CDR3 coding sequence is TGCGCCAGCAGCGGGTTATCTGGGGCCAACGTCCTGACTTTC. Residues: CASSGLSGANVLTF.

V gene TRBV27 combines with J gene TRBJ1-1; D unclear. V lost 7 bases and J lost 5, with 17 bases in between. Germline V gives CDR1 MNHEY, CDR2 SMNVEV (reference sequence). CDR3 size: 14 residues. In DNA form, the CDR3 reads TGTGCCAGCACCCGATTGGGAACGTGGACTGAAGCTTTCTTT. This codes for CASTRLGTWTEAFF.

The chain is built from TRBV4-1 and TRBJ2-7; TRBD2 matches at 8 bases. CDR1 is MGHRA and CDR2 is YSYEKL in the germline V gene. V trimming: 4 bases; J trimming: 4 bases; junction bases outside the gene matches: 9. The CDR3 totals 15 residues. CDR3 DNA sequence: TGCGCCAGCAGCCCTACGGGCCGGGAGGGGTACGAGCAGTACTTC. Translated, it gives CASSPTGREGYEQYF.

The J gene is TRBJ1-5, the V gene TRBV6-2 or TRBV6-3; tentative D call: TRBD1 (5 bases). The V end lost 3 bases, the J end lost 5 bases, and 11 bases lay between the germline ends. Germline CDR1 MNHEY, CDR2 SVGEGT. CDR3 length equals 14 residues. CDR3 amino acids: CASSYREGHQPQHF. The CDR3 DNA sequence: TGTGCCAGCAGTTATAGAGAGGGGCATCAGCCCCAGCATTTT.

The CDR3 bases are TGCGCCAGCAGCCTACGACTGGGGAAAGAGACCCAGTACTTC. Its protein product is CASSLRLGKETQYF. The rearrangement joins TRBV5-1 to TRBJ2-5; D unclear. The CDR3 is 14 residues long. The germline V gene has CDR1 SGHRS and CDR2 YFSETQ. Trimming took off 4 bases at V and 3 bases at J, with 13 bases between the two ends.